Sequencing of this TCR beta chain was carried out in a study of metastatic and nonmetastatic thyroid tumors. The junction had 8 bases not matched to a gene; V was cut back by 4 bases and J by 3 bases. Germline assignment: CDR1 LGHNA and CDR2 YNFKEQ. The CDR3 is 16 residues long. By proportion, this clone is medium-sized (0.01 to 0.1%). Each patient went into thyroid surgery without having received any treatment. MiXCR re-clonotyped the PCR reads for TCRdb. The table includes some 4,000 clones, 30% to 40% detected once. The rearrangement links TRBV4-2 to TRBJ2-3; 9 bases match TRBD2. The source is a female donor with papillary thyroid cancer or a benign thyroid nodule (not recorded which). Some clones in this sample may be carry-over from other donors' samples. Sequenced material: adjacent normal tissue. This chain's CDR3 is CASSPGLAGATDTQYF. The CDR3 nucleotides read TGTGCCAGCAGCCCAGGTTTAGCGGGAGCTACAGATACGCAGTATTTT.